One and the same sample provided the 9 T cell receptor beta chains below, sequenced in a study of blood T cell repertoires in COVID-19. Here immunoSEQ multiplex PCR was the method, and the copy in TCRdb shows in-frame clones only, minus some. The profile shows about 190,000 clones, roughly 84% of them singletons. Sequencing was performed on peripheral blood. These receptors originate from a human donor in a cohort sampled during active COVID-19.

The rearrangement uses TRBV27 and TRBJ1-1; weak D call: TRBD1 (6 bases). The CDR3 has 15 residues. Deletions cut 9 bases from V and 0 bases from J, with 17 bases between. Germline CDR1 is MNHEY and CDR2 is SMNVEV (reference sequence). CDR3 DNA sequence: TGTGCCAGAACCAGGGAGGGGGATATGAACACTGAAGCTTTCTTT. It translates to CARTREGDMNTEAFF.

V is TRBV6-5 and J is TRBJ1-2; a possible D gene is TRBD1 (5 bases). Per germline, CDR1 MNHEY and CDR2 SVGAGI. CDR3 length: 14 amino acids. Trimming took 8 bases from V and 4 from J, leaving 17 bases between them. CDR3 nucleotides: TGTGCCAGCGCCGCGGTGGCGGGGGTCTATGGCTACACCTTC. It codes for CASAAVAGVYGYTF.

The chain employs TRBV3-1 (or the pseudogene TRBV3-2) and TRBJ1-3; possibly TRBD1 for D (6 bases). The CDR3 has 15 residues. Germline V gene sequence: CDR1 LGHDT, CDR2 YNNKEL (reference sequence). Trimming removed 3 bases at V and 1 base at J, with 10 bases between. In nucleotides, the CDR3 is TGTGCCAGCAGCCAGACACAGGGTTCTGGAAACACCATATATTTT. Encoded protein: CASSQTQGSGNTIYF.

The chain is built from TRBV5-4 and TRBJ2-3; 9 positions agree with TRBD1. This CDR3 region has 16 residues. J was trimmed by 5 bases and V by 1 base; bases with no gene match: 8. The germline CDR1 and CDR2 sequences are SGHNT and YYREEE (reference sequence). CDR3 sequence reads: CASSLPGGQGVDTQYF. CDR3 nucleotide sequence: TGTGCCAGCAGCTTGCCTGGGGGACAGGGAGTAGATACGCAGTATTTT.

This sequence joins TRBV14 and TRBJ1-1, with D maybe TRBD1 (5 bases). The germline gives CDR1 SGHDN, CDR2 FVKESK. This CDR3 spans 14 amino acids. Trimming cost V 5 bases and J 12 bases, with 22 bases left between them. This chain's CDR3 is CASSRLQDPSYPFF. CDR3 DNA sequence: TGTGCCAGCAGCAGGCTACAGGACCCGTCTTATCCTTTCTTT.

This rearrangement joins TRBV2 to TRBJ1-5; possible D gene TRBD1, 6 bases. Germline V gives CDR1 SNHLY, CDR2 FYNNEI. The length of the CDR3 is 17 residues. Trimming left V 4 bases short and J 5 bases short, with 21 bases between. The CDR3 loop reads CASSGEFVRTVDQPQHF. The CDR3 nucleotides are TGTGCCAGCAGTGGTGAGTTTGTCAGGACAGTTGATCAGCCCCAGCATTTT.

This chain links TRBV5-4 with TRBJ2-7; possible D gene TRBD1, 6 bases. CDR3 size: 14 residues. V lost 3 bases and J 2 bases, leaving 12 bases between the germline ends. Germline CDR1 reads SGHNT; CDR2 reads YYREEE (reference sequence). The CDR3 region has the DNA TGTGCCAGCAGCTGGGACGGACAGACCTACGAGCAGTACTTC. This gives the protein CASSWDGQTYEQYF.

The chain combines TRBV5-1 with TRBJ2-7; 14 bases agree with TRBD2. Per germline, CDR1 SGHRS and CDR2 YFSETQ. The CDR3 length is 17 residues. V trimming: 3 bases; J trimming: 7 bases; junction bases outside the gene matches: 12. The CDR3 spells CASSSGTSGRTPREQYF. The CDR3 DNA sequence: TGCGCCAGCAGCTCCGGGACTAGCGGGAGAACGCCGAGGGAGCAGTACTTC.

V usage is TRBV11-2 and J usage is TRBJ2-3; 8 bases map to TRBD1. The CDR3 runs to 15 residues. With V trimmed by 1 base and J by 2 bases, 2 bases remained unmatched. Germline V CDR1 and CDR2: SGHAT, FQNNGV. This CDR3 reads CASSLGQGHTDTQYF. The CDR3 region has the DNA TGTGCCAGCAGCTTAGGACAGGGGCACACAGATACGCAGTATTTT. The full variable domain, completed using reference TRBV11-2 and TRBJ2-3, is EAGVAQSPRYKIIEKRQSVAFWCNPISGHATLYWYQQILGQGPKLLIQFQNNGVVDDSQLPKDRFSAERLKGVDSTLKIQPAKLEDSAVYLCASSLGQGHTDTQYFGPGTRLTVL.